This T cell receptor (beta chain) appears in the sequencing data of a study of cytomegalovirus exposure and HLA in healthy donors. Study overall: Unique TCRs from HLA-typed donors, around 79 million of them, were held in an early data release. Whole-study findings and limits: The listing of 150 to 200 TCR beta chains classed them as cytomegalovirus-associated. HLA restriction was apparent for most CMV-associated TCR beta chains in a later analysis. Immune exposure information available was restricted to CMV serostatus.

This PCR relied on a set of 60 Vbeta primers and 13 Jbeta primers. TCRdb's table, derived via immunoSEQ multiplex PCR, lists solely in-frame clones and lacks some. Altogether 95,000 to 150,000 clones are present, around 73% being singletons, with the ten largest covering roughly 8.2%. Trimming removed 5 bases from V and 0 bases from J, with 16 bases in between. This CDR3 is built from 16 residues. Germline V gene lookup returns CDR1 SGHAT and CDR2 FQNNGV. Points on this clone: Its antigen is not known.

This TCR was recovered from a woman aged 40 to 50 in good health and CMV-seropositive. This chain connects TRBV11-2 to TRBJ1-2; possible D gene TRBD1, 5 bases. The specimen sequenced was PBMCs. The CDR3 sequence: CASSLTSTATNYGYTF. Written as DNA, the CDR3 is TGTGCCAGCAGCCTCACCTCGACAGCTACTAACTATGGCTACACCTTC.